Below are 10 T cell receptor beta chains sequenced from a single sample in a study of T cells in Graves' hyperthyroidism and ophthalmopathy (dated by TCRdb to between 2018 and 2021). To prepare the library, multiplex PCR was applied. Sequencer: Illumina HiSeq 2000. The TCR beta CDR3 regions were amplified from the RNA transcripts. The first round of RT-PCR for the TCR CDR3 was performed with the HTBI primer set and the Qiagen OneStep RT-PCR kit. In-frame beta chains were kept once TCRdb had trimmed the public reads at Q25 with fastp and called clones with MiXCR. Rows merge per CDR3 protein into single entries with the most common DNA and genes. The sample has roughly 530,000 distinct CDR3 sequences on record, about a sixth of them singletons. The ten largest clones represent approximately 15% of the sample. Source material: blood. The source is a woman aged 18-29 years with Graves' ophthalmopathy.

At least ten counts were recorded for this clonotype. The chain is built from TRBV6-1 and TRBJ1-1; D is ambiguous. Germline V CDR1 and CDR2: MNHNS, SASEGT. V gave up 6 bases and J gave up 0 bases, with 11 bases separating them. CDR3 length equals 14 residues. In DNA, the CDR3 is TGTGCCAGCAGCCAACCAGAAATGAACACTGAAGCTTTCTTT. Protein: CASSQPEMNTEAFF.

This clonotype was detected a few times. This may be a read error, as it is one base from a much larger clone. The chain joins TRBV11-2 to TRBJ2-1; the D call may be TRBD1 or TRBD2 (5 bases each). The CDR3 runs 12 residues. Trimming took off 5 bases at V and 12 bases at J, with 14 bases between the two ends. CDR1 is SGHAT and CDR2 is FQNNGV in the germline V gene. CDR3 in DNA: TGTGCCAGCAGCGCGATAAGAGGGGCGCAGTTCTTC. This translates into CASSAIRGAQFF.

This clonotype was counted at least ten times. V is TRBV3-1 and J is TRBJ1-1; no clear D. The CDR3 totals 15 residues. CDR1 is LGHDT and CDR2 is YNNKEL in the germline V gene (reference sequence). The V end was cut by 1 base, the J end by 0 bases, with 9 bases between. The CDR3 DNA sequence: TGTGCCAGCAGCCAAGTTCGGGATCTGAACACTGAAGCTTTCTTT. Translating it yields CASSQVRDLNTEAFF.

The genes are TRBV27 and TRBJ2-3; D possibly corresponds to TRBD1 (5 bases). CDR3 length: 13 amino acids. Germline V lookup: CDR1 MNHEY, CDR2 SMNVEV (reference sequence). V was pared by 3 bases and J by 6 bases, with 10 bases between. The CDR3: CASSLKGSDTQYF. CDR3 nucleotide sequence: TGTGCCAGCAGTTTGAAGGGGTCGGATACGCAGTATTTT.

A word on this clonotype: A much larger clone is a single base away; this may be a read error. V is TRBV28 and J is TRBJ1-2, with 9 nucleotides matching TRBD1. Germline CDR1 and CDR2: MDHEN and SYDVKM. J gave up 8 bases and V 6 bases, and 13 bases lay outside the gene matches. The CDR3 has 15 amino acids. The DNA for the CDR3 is TGTGCCAGCAGCCCCACGGGACAGGGAGCACAGGGCTACACCTTC. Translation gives CASSPTGQGAQGYTF.

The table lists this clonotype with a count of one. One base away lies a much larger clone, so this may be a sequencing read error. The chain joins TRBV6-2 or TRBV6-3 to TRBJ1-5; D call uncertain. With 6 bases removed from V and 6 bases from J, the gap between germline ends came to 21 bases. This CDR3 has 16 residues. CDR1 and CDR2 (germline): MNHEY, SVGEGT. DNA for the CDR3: TGTGCCAGCAGCCAGCCTGGGCGGGGAAACAGTCAGCCCCAGCATTTT. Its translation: CASSQPGRGNSQPQHF.

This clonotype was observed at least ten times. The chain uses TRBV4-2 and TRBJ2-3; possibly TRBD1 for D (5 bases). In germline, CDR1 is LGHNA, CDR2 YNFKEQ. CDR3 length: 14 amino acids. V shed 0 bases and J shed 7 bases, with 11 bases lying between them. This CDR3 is CASSQDLQGYTQYF. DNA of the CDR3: TGTGCCAGCAGCCAAGACCTCCAGGGATATACGCAGTATTTT.

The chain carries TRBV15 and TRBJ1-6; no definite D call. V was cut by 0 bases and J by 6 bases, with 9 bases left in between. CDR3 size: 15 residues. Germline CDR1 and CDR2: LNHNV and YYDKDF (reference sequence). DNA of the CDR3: TGTGCCACCAGCAGAGAAGAGCTATTTAATTCACCCCTCCACTTT. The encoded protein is CATSREELFNSPLHF.

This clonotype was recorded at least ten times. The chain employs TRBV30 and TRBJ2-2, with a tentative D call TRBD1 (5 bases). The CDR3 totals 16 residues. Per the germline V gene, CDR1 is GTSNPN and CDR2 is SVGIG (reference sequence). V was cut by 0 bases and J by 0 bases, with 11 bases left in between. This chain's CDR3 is CAWSVGRTTNTGELFF. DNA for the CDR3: TGTGCCTGGAGTGTTGGAAGGACAACGAACACCGGGGAGCTGTTTTTT.

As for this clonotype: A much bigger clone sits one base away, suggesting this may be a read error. The CDR3 nucleotides read TGTGCTAGTGGCTTTAACTCCAACGGGTCCTACAATGAGCAGTTCTTC. This gives the protein CASGFNSNGSYNEQFF. The rearrangement joins TRBV12-5 to TRBJ2-1; no reliable D call. V was clipped by 6 bases and J by 1 base, with 16 bases between them. CDR3 length equals 16 residues. Germline assignment: CDR1 LGHNT and CDR2 FRNRAP. Filled out from reference TRBV12-5 and TRBJ2-1, the complete variable domain reads DARVTQTPRHKVTEMGQEVTMRCQPILGHNTVFWYRQTMMQGLELLAYFRNRAPLDDSGMPKDRFSAEMPDATLATLKIQPSEPRDSAVYFCASGFNSNGSYNEQFFGPGTRLTVL.